The rows below give T cell receptor beta chains drawn from one sample of a study of cytomegalovirus exposure and HLA in healthy donors. Method: immunoSEQ multiplex PCR; TCRdb's copy keeps in-frame clones and lacks some. The table shows about 170,000 clones, with over 75% occurring only once. Sample: PBMCs. All receptors derive from a woman between 50 and 59 years old in good health and CMV-seropositive. The CDR3 runs from the conserved cysteine through the conserved F or W. The order of the fields is clone size, D gene, V gene, J gene, CDR3 DNA, CDR3 protein. The D gene is left open where the match is weak. Clone size, where shown, is once, few, many, or a class for clones that have expanded.

.,TRBD1,TRBV7-2,TRBJ2-7,TGTGCCAGCACCCTGACAGGGGGAAGTTACGAGCAGTACTTC,CASTLTGGSYEQYF
.,TRBD2,TRBV6-6,TRBJ2-7,TGTGCCAGCAGTTTTCTAGCGGGAGGTAAGGACGAGCAGTACTTC,CASSFLAGGKDEQYF
.,.,TRBV7-2,TRBJ2-7,TGTGCCAGCAGCTCCTCAGGGTCCTACGAGCAGTACTTC,CASSSSGSYEQYF
few,.,TRBV27,TRBJ2-7,TGTGCCAGCAGTCTTACAGGCAACGAGCAGTACTTC,CASSLTGNEQYF
.,TRBD1,TRBV11-2,TRBJ1-6,TGTGCCAGCAGCTCCGGGACAGTAGGGTCACCCCTCCACTTT,CASSSGTVGSPLHF
.,TRBD2,TRBV6-1,TRBJ2-2,TGTGCCAGCAGTGGTTCGTGGCTAGCGGGAGGGAATGTCAGGGCCGGGGAGCTGTTTTTT,CASSGSWLAGGNVRAGELFF
few,TRBD2,TRBV7-3,TRBJ2-3,TGTGCCAGCAGCCAAGGGAGAAACGGGAGGAAAGATACGCAGTATTTT,CASSQGRNGRKDTQYF
.,TRBD2,TRBV9,TRBJ2-5,TGTGCCAGCAGCATCTCCGGGACTAGGGGAGAGACCCAGTACTTC,CASSISGTRGETQYF
.,TRBD2,TRBV11-2,TRBJ2-5,TGTGCCAGCAGGGCGACGGGTGCTAGCGGGACTGGGGAGACCCAGTACTTC,CASRATGASGTGETQYF
.,TRBD2,TRBV30,TRBJ2-3,TGTGCCTGGAGGGAGGGACTAGCGGGGCGCACAGATACGCAGTATTTT,CAWREGLAGRTDTQYF
.,.,TRBV5-1,TRBJ1-2,TGCGCCAGCAGCTTGGAACGCCTCTCGGGCTATGGCTACACCTTC,CASSLERLSGYGYTF
.,.,TRBV14,TRBJ2-3,TGTGCCAGCAGGAGCCAAGAGGTCAAGCTCGCAGATACGCAGTATTTT,CASRSQEVKLADTQYF
.,.,TRBV7-9,TRBJ2-7,TGTGCCAGCAGCTTAGCGGTGGCCCCCTACGAGCAGTACTTC,CASSLAVAPYEQYF
.,.,TRBV4-3,TRBJ1-1,TGCGCCAGCAGCCAAGGACACAACCGAAACACTGAAGCTTTCTTT,CASSQGHNRNTEAFF
.,TRBD2,TRBV6-1,TRBJ2-1,TGTGCCAGCAGTGAAGGGGGTCTAGCGGGAGGGCCACGTAAGCAGTTCTTC,CASSEGGLAGGPRKQFF
.,TRBD1,TRBV29-1,TRBJ2-7,TGCAGCGTTGAAGAGGGACAGGGCTACGAGCAGTACTTC,CSVEEGQGYEQYF
.,TRBD1,TRBV6-1,TRBJ1-1,TGTGCCAGCAGTGCCACAGGGGGCGGCACTGAAGCTTTCTTT,CASSATGGGTEAFF
.,TRBD1,TRBV7-7,TRBJ2-3,TGTGCTAGCAGCTCCACAGGGGGCCTGACAGATACGCAGTATTTT,CASSSTGGLTDTQYF
few,TRBD1,TRBV5-6,TRBJ2-7,TGTGCCAGCAGCCGTGGAGAGGGGGCTTTCACTTTTCTCGAGCAGTACTTC,CASSRGEGAFTFLEQYF
.,.,TRBV19,TRBJ1-2,TGTGCCAGTAGTAGGGCCGAGCCCTATGGCTACACCTTC,CASSRAEPYGYTF
.,.,TRBV27,TRBJ1-2,TGTGCCAGCAAAGGGGTCTCCCGAGGCTACACCTTC,CASKGVSRGYTF
.,TRBD1,TRBV4-2,TRBJ1-2,TGTGCCAGCAGCCAGGGATCGGACAGGGTGGATGGCTACACCTTC,CASSQGSDRVDGYTF
.,.,TRBV7-2,TRBJ1-5,TGTGCCAGCAGCTCCACAGAAAATCAGCCCCAGCATTTT,CASSSTENQPQHF
once,TRBD1,TRBV27,TRBJ1-2,TGTGCCAGCACCCTTGGACAGGGCTATGGCTACACCTTC,CASTLGQGYGYTF
few,.,TRBV4-1,TRBJ1-4,TGCGCCAGCAGCCAAGTGGCAGGTGTGACAGAAAAACTGTTTTTT,CASSQVAGVTEKLFF
.,.,TRBV10-3,TRBJ1-1,TGTGCCATCAGTGGACAACAGGGGAACACTGAAGCTTTCTTT,CAISGQQGNTEAFF
once,.,TRBV28,TRBJ1-2,TGTGCCAGCAGTCCGGACTTAAGCGCGGATGGCTACACCTTC,CASSPDLSADGYTF
.,.,TRBV29-1,TRBJ2-1,TGCAGCGTTGAGTCCCCGGGAAGAAGCTCCTACAATGAGCAGTTCTTC,CSVESPGRSSYNEQFF
.,.,TRBV7-8,TRBJ2-3,TGTGCCAGCAGCGCAAACAGGGTTACGCGCACAGATACGCAGTATTTT,CASSANRVTRTDTQYF
.,TRBD1,TRBV29-1,TRBJ2-7,TGCAGCGCACTGACAGGGGACGAGCAGTACTTC,CSALTGDEQYF
.,.,TRBV28,TRBJ2-1,TGTGCCAGCAGTCGTGGCGGACTCAATGAGCAGTTCTTC,CASSRGGLNEQFF
few,TRBD1,TRBV28,TRBJ1-5,TGTGCCAGCAGTTTTGACAGGGGGCGTCAGCCCCAGCATTTT,CASSFDRGRQPQHF
once,.,TRBV7-2,TRBJ1-1,TGTGCCAGCAGCTTAGGGCGGGCCGGGACTGGTGAAGCTTTCTTT,CASSLGRAGTGEAFF
.,TRBD1,TRBV7-2,TRBJ2-4,TGTGCCAGCAGCTCCCAGGACAGGACGGCTCAGTACTTC,CASSSQDRTAQYF
.,TRBD1,TRBV7-2,TRBJ2-2,TGTGCCAGCAGCGTAACAGGGGTAGCGAACACCGGGGAGCTGTTTTTT,CASSVTGVANTGELFF
once,TRBD1,TRBV5-1,TRBJ1-1,TGCGCCAGCAGCCGCGGACAGGGGAGCACTGAAGCTTTCTTT,CASSRGQGSTEAFF
few,TRBD1,TRBV2,TRBJ2-7,TGTGCCAGCAGGCCAGGACAGGGCCACCCGTGGGAGCAGTACTTC,CASRPGQGHPWEQYF
.,TRBD1,TRBV2,TRBJ2-7,TGTGCCAGCAGGCGGGACAGGGCTCCCTCCTACGAGCAGTACTTC,CASRRDRAPSYEQYF
.,TRBD1,TRBV10-1,TRBJ1-1,TGCGCCAGCTTCCCGGGACAGGGTTTCCGGTTGACTGAAGCTTTCTTT,CASFPGQGFRLTEAFF
.,.,TRBV11-2,TRBJ1-4,TGTGCCAGCAGCCCTTCGCGGGGGACTAATGAAAAACTGTTTTTT,CASSPSRGTNEKLFF
.,TRBD2,TRBV9,TRBJ2-3,TGTGCCAGCAGCGCCGGAGCGGGGACGACCACAGATACGCAGTATTTT,CASSAGAGTTTDTQYF
.,TRBD1,TRBV25-1,TRBJ2-7,TGTGCCAGCAGGGACAGGGTGAGCTCCTACGAGCAGTACTTC,CASRDRVSSYEQYF
.,TRBD1,TRBV27,TRBJ2-2,TGTGCCAGCAGTTTATCGGGACAGTTACCCGGGGAGCTGTTTTTT,CASSLSGQLPGELFF
.,.,TRBV30,TRBJ1-5,TGTGCCTGGACGGGTGGGGGGGCGCCGGATCAGCCCCAGCATTTT,CAWTGGGAPDQPQHF
.,.,TRBV15,TRBJ1-5,TGTGCCACCAGCAGAGATAAGGGGGAATATGGTCAGCCCCAGCATTTT,CATSRDKGEYGQPQHF
.,.,TRBV10-1,TRBJ2-5,TGCGCCAGCAGTTCAACCAGGGGAGGGGAGACCCAGTACTTC,CASSSTRGGETQYF
.,.,TRBV21-1,TRBJ1-5,TGTGCCAGCAGAACCGGGACAAGGGGCTATAGCAATCAGCCCCAGCATTTT,CASRTGTRGYSNQPQHF
once,TRBD1,TRBV10-1,TRBJ1-5,TGCGCCAGCAGTGAAAAGTTTGCACCAGCGGAGGGGGCGTTCGGTCAGCCCCAGCATTTT,CASSEKFAPAEGAFGQPQHF
few,.,TRBV7-8,TRBJ2-5,TGTGCCAGCAGCTCGAGACAGACTCAAGAGACCCAGTACTTC,CASSSRQTQETQYF
.,.,TRBV2,TRBJ2-2,TGTGCCAGCAGACCCGGGGTCTCCGGGGAGCTGTTTTTT,CASRPGVSGELFF
.,TRBD1,TRBV6-5,TRBJ1-5,TGTGCCAGCAGTACCGACAGGGAGAAAGAGCAGCCCCAGCATTTT,CASSTDREKEQPQHF
.,TRBD1,TRBV9,TRBJ1-1,TGTGCCAGCAGCGTAGAGGGACAGGGGGGCACTGAAGCTTTCTTT,CASSVEGQGGTEAFF
once,.,TRBV10-2,TRBJ1-1,TGCGCCAGCGGCAGGGTACCGACTGAAGCTTTCTTT,CASGRVPTEAFF
few,TRBD1,TRBV9,TRBJ2-7,TGTGCCAGCAGCGTAGCGGGACAGGGTCTATACGAGCAGTACTTC,CASSVAGQGLYEQYF
.,.,TRBV6-5,TRBJ1-1,TGTGCCAGCAGCTACCTAGGGGCCCTCAACACTGAAGCTTTCTTT,CASSYLGALNTEAFF
.,.,TRBV19,TRBJ2-1,TGTGCCAGTAGTAGTTGGAGCTCCTACAATGAGCAGTTCTTC,CASSSWSSYNEQFF
.,.,TRBV7-2,TRBJ2-1,TGTGCCAGCAGCTTAGTGGGAGCTGCCCGTGGTGAGCAGTTCTTC,CASSLVGAARGEQFF
.,.,TRBV9,TRBJ2-5,TGTGCCAGCAGCCGAATGGACAGCCAAGAGACCCAGTACTTC,CASSRMDSQETQYF
.,TRBD2,TRBV18,TRBJ2-7,TGTGCCAGCTCACCACCGAGGGCTAGCGGGAGGGGTGACGAGCAGTACTTC,CASSPPRASGRGDEQYF